This T cell receptor beta chain was sequenced in a study of T cell responses to AZD1222 COVID-19 vaccine (dated by TCRdb to the early 2020s). Study-wide context: Because spike-specific TCR depth and breadth did not differ between the two schedules, AZD1222 recipients who got a second dose at roughly 4 weeks were pooled with those who got a second dose at roughly 12 weeks. TCR sequencing covered some 250 trial participants: nearly 210 given two doses of AZD1222 and 26 given two doses of MenACWY control vaccine. Trial participants were enrolled by age into 18-55, 56-69 and 70-plus year subgroups, with roughly 160, 29 and 62 TCR-sequenced participants respectively. Study-wide conclusions, independent of this receptor: Nearly half of unique spike-specific TCRs reportedly recognized epitopes outside regions mutated in the B.1.351 and B.1.1.7 variants. Most participants were white British and females outnumbered males, and the authors suggested that clonal diversity may have been underestimated. Because no samples from the day 14 peak response were available, repertoires could be characterized only after the peak T cell response. After two AZD1222 doses, spike-specific TCR breadth and depth were significantly higher than at day 0 and than in MenACWY recipients. Vaccine-associated CD4 TCRs spanned the whole spike protein, with dominant responses in regions 160-218 and 743-854. Conclusions about previously exposed vaccinees were limited because only a handful of AZD1222 recipients were SARS-CoV-2 seropositive at baseline. The 56-69-year group was small, and its depth increase did not reach significance, likely because of low power.

The CDR3 regions of human TCRbeta chains were analyzed by immunosequencing. Per the source publication's procedure: TCRs in the repertoires were compared against a reference library of SARS-CoV-2-specific TCRs that had been generated with the MIRA antigen-specificity platform. Breadth meant the fraction of unique TCRs that were SARS-CoV-2-associated, whereas depth meant the fraction of total T cells that were SARS-CoV-2-associated. Using the MIRA data, every spike-specific TCR was mapped to the spike region that the TCR reacted to and assigned to either a CD4 or a CD8 class. Log10-transformed breadth and depth values were compared by one-way ANOVA with Sidak's multiple comparisons tests. TCRdb carries this immuneACCESS record with in-frame sequences only. Its versions omit some clonotypes, under half of them owing to an unresolved V gene in the studies checked, with the rest unexplained. For V, J and clone size, that table is used; D and trimming come from the DNA. A total of roughly 160,000 clones appear in this sample, roughly nine tenths of them only once. The ten largest clonotypes hold 1.5% to 2% of the sample.

The CDR3 measures 15 amino acids from cysteine to phenylalanine. Only the CDR3 portion is preserved as DNA: 45 bases, with reading frame beginning at the first base. CDR1 LNHDA and CDR2 SQIVND were looked up in the germline V gene (reference sequence). Unmatched junction bases come to 9, with V trimmed by 0 bases and J by 9 bases. The time point label, as the study defines it: baseline before first vaccination. Samples from vaccinated people were obtained from the UK trials COV001 and COV002, which included a single-blind randomized controlled phase 2/3 trial of AZD1222 (ChAdOx1 nCoV-19) in healthy adults. For TCRbeta chain sequencing, PBMC samples were collected from trial participants at day 0 and at day 28 after the second dose. Remarks on this clone: Its cognate antigen has yet to be identified. No qualities accompany the bases; no much larger clone lies one base away.

The sequence derives from an adult in good health. The chain uses TRBV19 and TRBJ2-7; 9 nucleotides in the junction match TRBD1. This material consisted of peripheral blood, taken on day 0 of AZD1222 vaccination. The CDR3 region: CASSIDGTGPGLQYF. The nucleotide sequence reads as follows: TGTGCCAGTAGTATAGATGGGACAGGGCCGGGATTGCAGTACTTC.